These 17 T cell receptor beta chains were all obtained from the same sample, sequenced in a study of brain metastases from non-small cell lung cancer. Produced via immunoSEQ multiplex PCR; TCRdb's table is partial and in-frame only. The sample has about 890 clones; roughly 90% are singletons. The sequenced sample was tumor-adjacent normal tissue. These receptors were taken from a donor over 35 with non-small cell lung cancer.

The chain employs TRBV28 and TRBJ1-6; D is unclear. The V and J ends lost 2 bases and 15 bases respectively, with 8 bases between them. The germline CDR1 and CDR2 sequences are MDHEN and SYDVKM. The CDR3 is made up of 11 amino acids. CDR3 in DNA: TGTGCCAGCAGTTTACTCGATGTCCTCCACTTT. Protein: CASSLLDVLHF.

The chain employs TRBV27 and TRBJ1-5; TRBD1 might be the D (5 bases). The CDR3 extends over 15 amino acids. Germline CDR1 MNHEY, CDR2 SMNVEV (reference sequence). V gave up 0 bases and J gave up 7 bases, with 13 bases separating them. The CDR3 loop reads CASSLSMGGSQPQHF. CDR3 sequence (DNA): TGTGCCAGCAGTTTATCGATGGGGGGGAGCCAGCCCCAGCATTTT.

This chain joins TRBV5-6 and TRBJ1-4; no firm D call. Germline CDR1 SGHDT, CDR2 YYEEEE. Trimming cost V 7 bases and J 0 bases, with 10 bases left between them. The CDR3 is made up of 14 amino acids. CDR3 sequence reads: CASGHIATNEKLFF. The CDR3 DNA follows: TGTGCCAGCGGCCACATAGCAACTAATGAAAAACTGTTTTTT.

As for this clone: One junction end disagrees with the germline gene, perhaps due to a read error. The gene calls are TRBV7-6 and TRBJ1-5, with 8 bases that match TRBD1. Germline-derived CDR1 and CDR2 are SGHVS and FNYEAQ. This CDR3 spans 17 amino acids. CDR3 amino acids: CANSLTARTGLDQPQHF. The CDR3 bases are TGTGCCAACAGCTTAACCGCCCGGACAGGGTTGGATCAGCCCCAGCATTTT.

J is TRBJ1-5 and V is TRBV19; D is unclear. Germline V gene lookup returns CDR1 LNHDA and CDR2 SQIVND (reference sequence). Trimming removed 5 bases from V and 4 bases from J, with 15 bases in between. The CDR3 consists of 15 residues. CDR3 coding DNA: TGTGCCAGTAGTCTGATGGAGGGCGGAAATCAGCCCCAGCATTTT. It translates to CASSLMEGGNQPQHF.

This chain's CDR3 is CASTSEAETQYF. CDR3 nucleotides: TGCGCCAGCACCTCGGAGGCGGAGACCCAGTACTTC. V gene TRBV5-1 combines with J gene TRBJ2-5; the D gene is possibly TRBD2 (5 bases). V shed 6 bases and J shed 5 bases, with 11 bases lying between them. The CDR3 is 12 amino acids. Germline values: CDR1 SGHRS, CDR2 YFSETQ.

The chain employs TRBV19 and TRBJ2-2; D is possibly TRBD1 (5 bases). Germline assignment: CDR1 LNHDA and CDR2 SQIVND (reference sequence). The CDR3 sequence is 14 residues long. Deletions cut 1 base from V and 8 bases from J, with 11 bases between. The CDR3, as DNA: TGTGCCAGTAGTATAGTAGGGGTACCTGGGGAGCTGTTTTTT. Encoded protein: CASSIVGVPGELFF.

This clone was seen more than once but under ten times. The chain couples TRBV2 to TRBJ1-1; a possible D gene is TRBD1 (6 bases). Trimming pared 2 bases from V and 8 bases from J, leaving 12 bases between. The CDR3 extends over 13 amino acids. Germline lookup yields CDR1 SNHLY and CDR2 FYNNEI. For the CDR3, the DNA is TGTGCCAGCAGTGAATTGGGGGCGTGGGAAGCTTTCTTT. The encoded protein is CASSELGAWEAFF.

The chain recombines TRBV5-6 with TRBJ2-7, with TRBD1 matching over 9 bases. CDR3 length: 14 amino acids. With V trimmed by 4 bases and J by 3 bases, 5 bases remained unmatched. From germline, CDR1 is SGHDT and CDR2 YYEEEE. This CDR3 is CASSRAGQGYEQYF. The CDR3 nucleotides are TGTGCCAGCAGCCGTGCGGGACAGGGCTACGAGCAGTACTTC.

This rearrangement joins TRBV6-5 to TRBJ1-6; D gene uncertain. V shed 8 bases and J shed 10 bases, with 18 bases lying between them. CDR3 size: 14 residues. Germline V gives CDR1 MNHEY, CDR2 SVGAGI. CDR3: CASRTGFSDSPLHF. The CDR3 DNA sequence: TGTGCCAGCCGGACCGGGTTCAGTGACTCACCCCTCCACTTT.

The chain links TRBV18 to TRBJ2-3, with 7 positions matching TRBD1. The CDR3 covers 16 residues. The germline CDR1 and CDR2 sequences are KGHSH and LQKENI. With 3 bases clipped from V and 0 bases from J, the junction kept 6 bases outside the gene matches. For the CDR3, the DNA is TGTGCCAGCTCACCGCGGACAGGCGCTAGCACAGATACGCAGTATTTT. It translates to CASSPRTGASTDTQYF.

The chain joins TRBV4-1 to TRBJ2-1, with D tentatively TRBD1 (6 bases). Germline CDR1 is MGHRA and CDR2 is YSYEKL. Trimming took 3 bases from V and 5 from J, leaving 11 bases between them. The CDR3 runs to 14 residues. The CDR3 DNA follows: TGCGCCAGCAGCCACCACAGGGCAGACAATGAGCAGTTCTTC. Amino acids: CASSHHRADNEQFF.

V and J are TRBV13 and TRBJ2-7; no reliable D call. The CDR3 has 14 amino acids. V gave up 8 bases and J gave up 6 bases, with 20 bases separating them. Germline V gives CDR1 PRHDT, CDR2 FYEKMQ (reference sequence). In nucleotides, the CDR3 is TGTGCCAGCCGATGGAGAGGCCAAACTCCCGAGCAGTACTTC. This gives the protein CASRWRGQTPEQYF.

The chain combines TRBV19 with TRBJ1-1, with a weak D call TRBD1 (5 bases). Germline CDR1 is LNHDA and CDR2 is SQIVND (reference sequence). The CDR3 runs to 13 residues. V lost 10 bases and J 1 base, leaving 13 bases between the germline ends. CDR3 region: CATSAGRNTEAFF. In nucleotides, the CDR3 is TGTGCCACCTCGGCGGGGCGGAACACTGAAGCTTTCTTT.

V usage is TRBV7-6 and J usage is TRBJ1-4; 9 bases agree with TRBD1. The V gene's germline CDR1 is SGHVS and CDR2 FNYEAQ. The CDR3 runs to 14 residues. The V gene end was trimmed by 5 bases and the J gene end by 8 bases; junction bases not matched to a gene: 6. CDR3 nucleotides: TGTGCCAGCAGCCAGGGACAGGGAGGGGAAAAACTGTTTTTT. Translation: CASSQGQGGEKLFF.

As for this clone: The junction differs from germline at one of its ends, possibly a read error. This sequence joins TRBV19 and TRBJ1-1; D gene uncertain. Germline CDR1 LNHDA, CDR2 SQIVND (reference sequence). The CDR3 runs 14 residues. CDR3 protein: CASNIVAAGTEAFF. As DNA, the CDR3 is TGTGCCAGTAATATAGTAGCCGCGGGCACTGAAGCTTTCTTT.

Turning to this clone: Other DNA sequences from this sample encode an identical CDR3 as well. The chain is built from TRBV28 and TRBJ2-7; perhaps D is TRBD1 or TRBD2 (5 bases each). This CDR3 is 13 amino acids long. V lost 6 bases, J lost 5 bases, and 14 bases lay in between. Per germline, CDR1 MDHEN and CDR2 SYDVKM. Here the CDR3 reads CASRLPGGNEQYF. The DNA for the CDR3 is TGTGCCAGCAGATTGCCTGGGGGAAACGAGCAGTACTTC.